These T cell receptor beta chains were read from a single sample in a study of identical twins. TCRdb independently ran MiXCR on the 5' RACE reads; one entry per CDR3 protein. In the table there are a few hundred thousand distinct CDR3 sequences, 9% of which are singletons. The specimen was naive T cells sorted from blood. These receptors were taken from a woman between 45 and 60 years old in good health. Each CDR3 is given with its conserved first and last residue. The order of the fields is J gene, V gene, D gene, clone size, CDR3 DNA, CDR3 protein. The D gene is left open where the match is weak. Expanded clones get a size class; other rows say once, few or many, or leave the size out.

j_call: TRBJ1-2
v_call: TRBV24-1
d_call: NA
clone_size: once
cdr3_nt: TGTGCCACCAGTGATTCGCACAGGGACGATCAATATGGCTACACCTTC
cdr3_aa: CATSDSHRDDQYGYTF

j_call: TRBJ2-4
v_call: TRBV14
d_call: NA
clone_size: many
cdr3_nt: TGTGCCAGCAGTACCGGGACTCTTAACTCTTACTTC
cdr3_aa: CASSTGTLNSYF

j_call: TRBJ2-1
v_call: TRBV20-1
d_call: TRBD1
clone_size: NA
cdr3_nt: TGCAGTGCTTCCGGGACAGGGGATGAGCAGTTCTTC
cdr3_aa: CSASGTGDEQFF

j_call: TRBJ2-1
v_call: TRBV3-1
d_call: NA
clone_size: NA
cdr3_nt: TGTGCCAGCAGCCATCCGGCGGGGCCCCCCTACAATGAGCAGTTCTTC
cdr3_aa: CASSHPAGPPYNEQFF

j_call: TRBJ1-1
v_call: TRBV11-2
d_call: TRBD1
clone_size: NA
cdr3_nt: TGTGCCAGCAGACATCCGGGACAGGGCGCTGAAGCTTTCTTT
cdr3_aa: CASRHPGQGAEAFF

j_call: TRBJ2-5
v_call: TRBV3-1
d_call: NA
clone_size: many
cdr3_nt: TGTGCCAGCAGCCAAAGAGAGACCCAGTACTTC
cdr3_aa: CASSQRETQYF

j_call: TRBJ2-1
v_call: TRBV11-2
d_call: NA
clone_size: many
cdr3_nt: TGTGCCAGCAGCTTACTCGGCAAGGACAATGAGCAGTTCTTC
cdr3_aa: CASSLLGKDNEQFF

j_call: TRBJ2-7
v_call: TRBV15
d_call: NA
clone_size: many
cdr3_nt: TGTGCCACCGACTCCGGGACGGATAGCAACGAGCAGTACTTC
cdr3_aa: CATDSGTDSNEQYF

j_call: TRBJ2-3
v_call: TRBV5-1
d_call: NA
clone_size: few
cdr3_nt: TGCGCCAGCAGCTCGCAGGGAATAACAGATACGCAGTATTTT
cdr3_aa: CASSSQGITDTQYF

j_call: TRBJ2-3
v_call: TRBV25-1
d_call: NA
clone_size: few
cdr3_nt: TGTGCCAGCAGTTCACATGCCGGGGGCCCGTATTTT
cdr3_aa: CASSSHAGGPYF

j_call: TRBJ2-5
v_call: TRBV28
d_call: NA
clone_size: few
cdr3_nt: TGTGCCAGCAGTCCACCATCGGAGACCCAGTACTTC
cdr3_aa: CASSPPSETQYF

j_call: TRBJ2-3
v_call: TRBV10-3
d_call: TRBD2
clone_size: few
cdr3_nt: TGTGCCATCCGACGGACTAGCGGGAGCACAGATACGCAGTATTTT
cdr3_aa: CAIRRTSGSTDTQYF

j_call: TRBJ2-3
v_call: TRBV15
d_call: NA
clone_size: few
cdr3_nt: TGTGCCACCAGCAGCAAGGTTGGGGTAAGCGGATCTGGCACAGATACGCAGTATTTT
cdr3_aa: CATSSKVGVSGSGTDTQYF

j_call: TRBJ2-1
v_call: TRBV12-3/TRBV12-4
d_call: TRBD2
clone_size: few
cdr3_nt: TGTGCCAGCAGTCCTAGACTAGCGGGAGCATTTTACAATGAGCAGTTCTTC
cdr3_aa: CASSPRLAGAFYNEQFF

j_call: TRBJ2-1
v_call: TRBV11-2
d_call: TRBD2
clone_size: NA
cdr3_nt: TGTGCCAGCAGCTTAATACGCGGGAGGGTATCTGAGCAGTTCTTC
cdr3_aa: CASSLIRGRVSEQFF

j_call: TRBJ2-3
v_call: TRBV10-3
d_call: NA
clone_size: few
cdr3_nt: TGTGCCATCCAAGTCCCGAGCACAGATACGCAGTATTTT
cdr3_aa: CAIQVPSTDTQYF

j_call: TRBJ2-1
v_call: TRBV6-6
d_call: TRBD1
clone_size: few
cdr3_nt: TGTGCCAGCAGCCCCGGGACAGGAAAAGGCAATGAGCAGTTCTTC
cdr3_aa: CASSPGTGKGNEQFF

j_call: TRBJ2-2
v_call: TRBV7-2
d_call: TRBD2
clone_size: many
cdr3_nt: TGTGCCAGCAGAGATGGACTAGCGGGAACCGGGGAGCTGTTTTTT
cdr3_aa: CASRDGLAGTGELFF

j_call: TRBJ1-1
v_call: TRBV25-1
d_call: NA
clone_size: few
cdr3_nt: TGTGCCAGCAGGGGTGGAAGTGGAGCTTTCTTT
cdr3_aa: CASRGGSGAFF

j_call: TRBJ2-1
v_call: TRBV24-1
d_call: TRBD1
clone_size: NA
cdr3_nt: TGTGCCACCAGTGGGGGACAGAGACCTATCTCCTACAATGAGCAGTTCTTC
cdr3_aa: CATSGGQRPISYNEQFF

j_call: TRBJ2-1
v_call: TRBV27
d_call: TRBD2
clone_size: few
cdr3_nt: TGTGCCAGCAGTCTACGGGAGGGCGATGAGCAGTTCTTC
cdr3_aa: CASSLREGDEQFF

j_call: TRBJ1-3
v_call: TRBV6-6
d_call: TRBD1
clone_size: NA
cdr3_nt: TGTGCCAGCAGTTACCCGGGACAGGCCATCTCTGGAAACACCATATATTTT
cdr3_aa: CASSYPGQAISGNTIYF